This T cell receptor (beta chain) was observed in a study of blood T cell repertoires in COVID-19. Looking at the study overall: Sites across the United States, Italy and Spain contributed samples from acute and convalescent COVID-19. T cells, B-cell-depleted T cells, or PBMCs provided the cDNA or gDNA that served as material.

Trimming took 3 bases from V and 6 from J, leaving 14 bases between them. Germline values: CDR1 SEHNR, CDR2 FQNEAQ (reference sequence). The CDR3 covers 14 residues. This clone was picked up a small number of times. Study processing details: Quantification of nucleated cells was approximated via reference gene primer amplification. The assay was immunoSEQ multiplex PCR, and TCRdb's table has in-frame clones only and misses some. That table furnishes V, J and clone size, whereas the DNA furnished D and trimming. The sample records more than 150,000 clones, roughly 80% being singletons. The source of this sequence is a man between 60 and 70 years old with acute or convalescent COVID-19. Sequencing used peripheral blood. This sequence joins TRBV7-9 and TRBJ1-2, with TRBD1 as a possible D gene (6 bases). In DNA form, the CDR3 reads TGTGCCAGCAGCTTTCAAGCAGGGGCGAATGGCTACACCTTC. Amino acid sequence: CASSFQAGANGYTF. Full variable domain (rest looked up from reference TRBV7-9 and TRBJ1-2): DTGVSQNPRHKITKRGQNVTFRCDPISEHNRLYWYRQTLGQGPEFLTYFQNEAQLEKSRLLSDRFSAERPKGSFSTLEIQRTEQGDSAMYLCASSFQAGANGYTFGSGTRLTVV.